One and the same sample provided the 17 T cell receptor beta chains below, sequenced in a study of blood T cell repertoires in COVID-19. Repertoires were generated with immunoSEQ multiplex PCR, while TCRdb's copy carries only in-frame clones and drops some. The table lists approximately 360,000 clones, around 83% of them singletons, with about 5.4% in the top ten. Sequenced: PBMCs or T cells enriched from blood (not recorded which). Receptors were obtained from a woman between 50 and 59 years old who had recovered from COVID-19.

The chain has TRBV19 and TRBJ1-2, with D maybe TRBD1 (6 bases). From germline, CDR1 is LNHDA and CDR2 SQIVND (reference sequence). V gave up 7 bases and J gave up 0 bases, with 12 bases separating them. The CDR3 covers 14 residues. This CDR3 reads CASNNREPNYGYTF. For the CDR3, the DNA is TGTGCCAGTAACAACAGGGAACCTAACTATGGCTACACCTTC. Full variable domain (remainder filled in from reference TRBV19 and TRBJ1-2): DGGITQSPKYLFRKEGQNVTLSCEQNLNHDAMYWYRQDPGQGLRLIYYSQIVNDFQKGDIAEGYSVSREKKESFPLTVTSAQKNPTAFYLCASNNREPNYGYTFGSGTRLTVV.

The CDR3 DNA follows: TGTGCCAGCAGTATCCCTAAGAGCGGCGAAAATGAGCAGTTCTTC. It encodes CASSIPKSGENEQFF. The chain links TRBV7-9 to TRBJ2-1; the D gene is possibly TRBD2 (5 bases). Germline CDR1 is SEHNR and CDR2 is FQNEAQ (reference sequence). The CDR3 spans 15 residues. The V end lost 6 bases, the J end lost 7 bases, and 19 bases lay between the germline ends. Combining the CDR3 with reference TRBV7-9 and TRBJ2-1 gives the whole variable domain DTGVSQNPRHKITKRGQNVTFRCDPISEHNRLYWYRQTLGQGPEFLTYFQNEAQLEKSRLLSDRFSAERPKGSFSTLEIQRTEQGDSAMYLCASSIPKSGENEQFFGPGTRLTVL.

This clone was recorded a few times. This chain uses TRBV4-1 with TRBJ1-5; D unclear. The germline V and J ends were trimmed by 0 bases and 2 bases, with 8 bases remaining between them. The germline V gene has CDR1 MGHRA and CDR2 YSYEKL. This CDR3 contains 15 residues. CDR3 in amino acids: CASSQERQGNQPQHF. The CDR3 DNA reads as TGCGCCAGCAGCCAAGAACGGCAGGGCAATCAGCCCCAGCATTTT.

This sequence joins TRBV4-2 and TRBJ2-7, with 13 bases fitting TRBD2. The germline V gene has CDR1 LGHNA and CDR2 YNFKEQ. This CDR3 is built from 17 residues. Trimming at V came to 4 bases and at J to 7 bases, leaving 13 bases not matched to a gene. The CDR3 sequence is CASSPAPLLAGGQEQYF. The CDR3 nucleotides are TGTGCCAGCAGCCCCGCCCCCCTACTAGCGGGGGGGCAAGAGCAGTACTTC.

The chain joins TRBV5-4 to TRBJ1-2; D not resolved. This CDR3 comprises 17 residues. V dropped 2 bases and J dropped 4 bases, with 21 bases sitting between them. Germline values: CDR1 SGHNT, CDR2 YYREEE (reference sequence). The CDR3 reads CASSFLLGAETSYGYTF. In DNA, the CDR3 is TGTGCCAGCAGCTTCCTGTTGGGAGCCGAGACCAGCTATGGCTACACCTTC.

The J gene is TRBJ1-2, the V gene TRBV7-8; D is possibly TRBD1 (5 bases). CDR1 SGHVS and CDR2 FQNEAQ come from the germline V gene. Trimming removed 5 bases at V and 3 bases at J, with 10 bases between. The CDR3 is 13 amino acids. The DNA for the CDR3 is TGTGCCAGCAGCGCCGACAGCTACTATGGCTACACCTTC. This encodes CASSADSYYGYTF.

This clone has a handful of counts. This chain connects TRBV4-1 to TRBJ1-4; D may be TRBD1 (5 bases). The CDR3 has 14 amino acids. V was pared by 4 bases and J by 0 bases, with 6 bases between. Germline V gene data show CDR1 as MGHRA and CDR2 as YSYEKL. The CDR3 sequence: CASSLGPTNEKLFF. DNA for the CDR3: TGCGCCAGCAGCCTGGGGCCAACTAATGAAAAACTGTTTTTT.

The chain combines TRBV4-3 with TRBJ1-5; the D is unclear. The V and J ends lost 0 bases and 0 bases respectively, with 12 bases between them. The CDR3 extends over 17 amino acids. Germline-derived CDR1 and CDR2 are LGHNA and YSLEER. The CDR3 nucleotides are TGCGCCAGCAGCCAAGATATGGCCCCTTATAGCAATCAGCCCCAGCATTTT. It specifies CASSQDMAPYSNQPQHF.

This chain uses TRBV28 with TRBJ1-2; D unclear. The length of the CDR3 is 12 residues. Trimming left V 6 bases short and J 2 bases short, with 7 bases between. CDR1 is MDHEN, CDR2 SYDVKM, per germline. The CDR3 is CASRRKNYGYTF. CDR3 in DNA: TGTGCCAGCAGGCGGAAGAACTATGGCTACACCTTC.

The rearrangement uses TRBV15 and TRBJ1-1; 7 bases map to TRBD1. V was clipped by 5 bases and J by 3 bases; unmatched bases: 15. The CDR3 length is 17 residues. In germline, CDR1 is LNHNV, CDR2 YYDKDF (reference sequence). The CDR3 loop is CATSVREEQGSDTEAFF. The CDR3 region has the DNA TGTGCCACCAGCGTACGAGAGGAACAGGGGAGCGACACTGAAGCTTTCTTT.

CDR3 protein: CASSLMGQQNQPQHF. The CDR3 DNA follows: TGCGCCAGCAGCCTAATGGGACAGCAAAATCAGCCCCAGCATTTT. The chain links TRBV5-1 to TRBJ1-5, with 7 nucleotides matching TRBD1. Germline V gene lookup returns CDR1 SGHRS and CDR2 YFSETQ. Losses at the gene ends were 4 bases for V and 4 bases for J; bases not matched to a gene: 8. The CDR3 extends over 15 amino acids. Using reference TRBV5-1 and TRBJ1-5 for the parts outside the CDR3, the full variable domain is KAGVTQTPRYLIKTRGQQVTLSCSPISGHRSVSWYQQTPGQGLQFLFEYFSETQRNKGNFPGRFSGRQFSNSRSEMNVSTLELGDSALYLCASSLMGQQNQPQHFGDGTRLSIL.

This clone was found once. This chain uses TRBV18 with TRBJ2-7; possible D gene TRBD1, 6 bases. The germline V gene has CDR1 KGHSH and CDR2 LQKENI. The germline V and J ends were trimmed by 3 bases and 4 bases, with 13 bases remaining between them. CDR3 length: 14 amino acids. This CDR3 reads CASSPVAGEYEQYF. DNA for the CDR3: TGTGCCAGCTCACCGGTGGCAGGGGAGTACGAGCAGTACTTC.

V and J are TRBV4-2 and TRBJ1-3; TRBD1 aligns across 8 bases. V was clipped by 0 bases and J by 3 bases; unmatched bases: 7. This CDR3 contains 17 residues. Germline V lookup: CDR1 LGHNA, CDR2 YNFKEQ. CDR3 DNA sequence: TGTGCCAGCAGCCAAGATATCCCGGGACAGGTTGGAAACACCATATATTTT. This sequence encodes CASSQDIPGQVGNTIYF.

The chain recombines TRBV15 with TRBJ2-1, with TRBD2 matching 13 bases. This CDR3 is built from 16 residues. V gave up 5 bases and J gave up 4 bases; unmatched junction bases: 5. Looked up from germline, CDR1 is LNHNV and CDR2 is YYDKDF (reference sequence). The CDR3 is CATSPRTSGGYNEQFF. DNA of the CDR3: TGTGCCACCAGCCCCCGGACTAGCGGGGGATACAATGAGCAGTTCTTC.

The rearrangement links TRBV29-1 to TRBJ1-1; D unclear. Trimming cost V 5 bases and J 4 bases, with 11 bases left between them. The CDR3 runs to 12 residues. Germline V gene sequence: CDR1 SQVTM, CDR2 ANQGSEA. CDR3 protein: CSVLGGATEAFF. CDR3 sequence (DNA): TGCAGCGTTCTAGGAGGCGCCACTGAAGCTTTCTTT.

This clone came up a few times. V gene TRBV24-1 combines with J gene TRBJ2-1, with TRBD1 matching 9 bases. Unmatched junction bases numbered 6, after V lost 2 bases and J lost 2 bases. The germline V gene has CDR1 KGHDR and CDR2 SFDVKD. This CDR3 contains 17 residues. Here the CDR3 reads CATSDSGTGSAYNEQFF. The CDR3 bases are TGTGCCACCAGTGATTCCGGGACAGGGAGCGCCTACAATGAGCAGTTCTTC.

The chain employs TRBV29-1 and TRBJ1-1; 12 nucleotides align to TRBD1. Per the germline V gene, CDR1 is SQVTM and CDR2 is ANQGSEA. The length of the CDR3 is 15 residues. The V gene end was trimmed by 8 bases and the J gene end by 1 base; junction bases not matched to a gene: 8. The CDR3 nucleotides are TGCAGCATTTGGGACAGGGGGCGCCGGAACACTGAAGCTTTCTTT. Translated, it gives CSIWDRGRRNTEAFF. The full variable domain, completed using reference TRBV29-1 and TRBJ1-1, is SAVISQKPSRDICQRGTSLTIQCQVDSQVTMMFWYRQQPGQSLTLIATANQGSEATYESGFVIDKFPISRPNLTFSTLTVSNMSPEDSSIYLCSIWDRGRRNTEAFFGQGTRLTVV.